Following are 24 T cell receptor beta chains from one sample sequenced in a study of blood T cell repertoires in COVID-19. Repertoires were generated with immunoSEQ multiplex PCR, while TCRdb's copy carries only in-frame clones and drops some. The data hold approximately 240,000 clones, with approximately 90% observed a single time. The specimen sequenced was peripheral blood. The origin of the receptors is a woman between 40 and 55 years old who had recovered from COVID-19.

The rearrangement links TRBV11-3 to TRBJ1-2; 8 bases align to TRBD1. V was clipped by 5 bases and J by 6 bases; unmatched bases: 17. This CDR3 is 17 amino acids long. Germline V gene data show CDR1 as SGHNT and CDR2 as YENEEA. The CDR3 DNA reads TGTGCCAGCAGCCGGGCTCCCACAGGGGGGGCGATCCATGGCTACACCTTC. Translated, it gives CASSRAPTGGAIHGYTF.

The V call is TRBV11-3, the J call TRBJ2-1; D is unclear. The CDR3 is made up of 14 amino acids. V shed 4 bases and J shed 4 bases, with 11 bases lying between them. Germline CDR1 SGHNT, CDR2 YENEEA. CDR3 coding DNA: TGTGCCAGCAGCTCGGTGGCGGTATACAATGAGCAGTTCTTC. It encodes CASSSVAVYNEQFF.

This chain joins TRBV6-2 or TRBV6-3 and TRBJ2-3; TRBD2 agrees at 10 bases. The junction had 5 bases not matched to a gene; V was cut back by 3 bases and J by 5 bases. This CDR3 contains 15 residues. Looked up from germline, CDR1 is MNHEY and CDR2 is SVGEGT. Written as DNA, the CDR3 is TGTGCCAGCAGTTATCTAGCGGGAGTGGTAGATACGCAGTATTTT. Protein sequence: CASSYLAGVVDTQYF.

The chain couples TRBV4-3 to TRBJ1-3; no definite D call. The V gene lost 0 bases and the J gene lost 2 bases, with 14 bases spanning the gap. CDR1 and CDR2 (germline): LGHNA, YSLEER. The CDR3 loop spans 17 amino acids. The chain's CDR3 is CASSQDDTRRAGNTIYF. The CDR3 bases are TGCGCCAGCAGCCAAGATGACACTCGGAGGGCTGGAAACACCATATATTTT.

This chain joins TRBV30 and TRBJ2-7; 11 nucleotides agree with TRBD2. The CDR3 extends over 14 amino acids. Germline V gene sequence: CDR1 GTSNPN, CDR2 SVGIG (reference sequence). J was trimmed by 4 bases and V by 3 bases; bases with no gene match: 5. The CDR3 DNA follows: TGTGCCTGGAGCCGACTAGCGGGACGGTACGAGCAGTACTTC. Its translation: CAWSRLAGRYEQYF. The full variable domain, with the rest looked up from reference TRBV30 and TRBJ2-7, is SQTIHQWPATLVQPVGSPLSLECTVEGTSNPNLYWYRQAAGRGLQLLFYSVGIGQISSEVPQNLSASRPQDRQFILSSKKLLLSDSGFYLCAWSRLAGRYEQYFGPGTRLTVT.

This sequence joins TRBV30 and TRBJ1-3, with TRBD1 as a possible D gene (6 bases). This CDR3 has 14 amino acids. Between the trimmed V and J ends, which lost 3 bases and 3 bases, there was a span of 12 bases. Per the germline V gene, CDR1 is GTSNPN and CDR2 is SVGIG (reference sequence). CDR3 in DNA: TGTGCCTGGAGCCTGGACAGTATTGGAAACACCATATATTTT. Encoded protein: CAWSLDSIGNTIYF.

The chain recombines TRBV30 with TRBJ1-2; a possible D gene is TRBD1 (6 bases). Trimming pared 0 bases from V and 1 base from J, leaving 21 bases between. Germline CDR1 is GTSNPN and CDR2 is SVGIG (reference sequence). The CDR3 covers 18 residues. The CDR3 DNA is TGTGCCTGGAGTGTCCACCCTTTTGGGACAAAGCTTAACTATGGCTACACCTTC. This sequence encodes CAWSVHPFGTKLNYGYTF.

The CDR3 protein is CASSPDRTTAYEQYF. In nucleotides, the CDR3 is TGCGCCAGCAGCCCCGACAGGACAACTGCCTACGAGCAGTACTTC. The chain recombines TRBV5-1 with TRBJ2-7; D is perhaps TRBD1 (6 bases). The CDR3 is 15 residues long. Germline lookup yields CDR1 SGHRS and CDR2 YFSETQ. V lost 4 bases, J lost 2 bases, and 16 bases lay in between.

This clone was counted a single time. The chain uses TRBV19 and TRBJ2-3; TRBD2 matches at 7 bases. Per the germline V gene, CDR1 is LNHDA and CDR2 is SQIVND (reference sequence). J lost 5 bases, V lost 8 bases, and 16 bases had no gene match. CDR3 size: 16 residues. Here the CDR3 reads CASHPPGGRGKDTQYF. CDR3 sequence (DNA): TGTGCCAGTCACCCTCCGGGCGGGAGAGGAAAAGATACGCAGTATTTT.

The chain couples TRBV30 to TRBJ2-3; the match to TRBD2 covers 16 bases. Trimming at V came to 3 bases and at J to 6 bases, leaving 6 bases not matched to a gene. CDR1 and CDR2 (germline): GTSNPN, SVGIG (reference sequence). This CDR3 is built from 16 residues. CDR3 nucleotides: TGTGCCTGGAGGGGACTAGCGGGAGGGCCCGGGGATACGCAGTATTTT. Translated, it gives CAWRGLAGGPGDTQYF.

This sequence joins TRBV4-1 and TRBJ1-1; a weak D match, TRBD1 (5 bases). The CDR3 has 14 residues. Germline CDR1 and CDR2: MGHRA and YSYEKL. Trimming took off 2 bases at V and 8 bases at J, with 15 bases between the two ends. This chain's CDR3 is CASSQLAEGREAFF. For the CDR3, the DNA is TGCGCCAGCAGCCAACTGGCGGAGGGGAGGGAAGCTTTCTTT.

The CDR3 loop reads CASSTGRTGVSGNTIYF. In DNA, the CDR3 is TGTGCCAGCAGCACCGGTCGGACGGGGGTCAGTGGAAACACCATATATTTT. The V gene is TRBV5-5, the J gene TRBJ1-3; D possibly corresponds to TRBD1 (5 bases). The germline gives CDR1 SGHKS, CDR2 YYEKEE (reference sequence). V shed 4 bases and J shed 3 bases, with 20 bases lying between them. There are 17 residues in the CDR3.

This clone has ten or more counts. The chain links TRBV14 to TRBJ1-1; a possible D gene is TRBD1 (5 bases). Germline CDR1 reads SGHDN; CDR2 reads FVKESK. The CDR3 length is 15 residues. V was clipped by 8 bases and J by 0 bases, with 16 bases between them. In DNA, the CDR3 is TGTGCCAGCTCCCCAGGAGGGGCTCTGAACACTGAAGCTTTCTTT. This encodes CASSPGGALNTEAFF.

CDR3 coding DNA: TGTGCCAGCAGCGTCTTTCACAGGGGGGCTGGAAACACCATATATTTT. Protein sequence: CASSVFHRGAGNTIYF. This chain links TRBV9 with TRBJ1-3; TRBD1 matches 8 bases. CDR3 size: 16 residues. V dropped 2 bases and J dropped 2; count of bases not matched to a gene: 6. The germline V gene encodes CDR1 SGDLS and CDR2 YYNGEE.

The CDR3 DNA sequence: TGTGCCAGCAGCCACTCCTCCGGCGGGGGGCAGTACAATGAGCAGTTCTTC. It yields the protein CASSHSSGGGQYNEQFF. This sequence joins TRBV3-1 (or the pseudogene TRBV3-2) and TRBJ2-1, with 8 nucleotides matching TRBD2. V gave up 3 bases and J gave up 4 bases; unmatched junction bases: 11. The CDR3 runs 17 residues. Germline assignment: CDR1 LGHDT and CDR2 YNNKEL (reference sequence).

The DNA for the CDR3 is TGCGCCAGCAGCCCGGGACAGGGGTTTACCGGGGAGCTGTTTTTT. Residues: CASSPGQGFTGELFF. The gene calls are TRBV5-1 and TRBJ2-2, with 10 bases that match TRBD1. After removal of 4 bases from V and 5 bases from J, the junction contained 5 bases not matched to a gene. CDR1 is SGHRS, CDR2 YFSETQ, per germline. This CDR3 has 15 residues.

The chain carries TRBV7-9 and TRBJ2-5, with 8 bases aligning to TRBD1. This CDR3 spans 16 amino acids. Germline assignment: CDR1 SEHNR and CDR2 FQNEAQ (reference sequence). J lost 3 bases, V lost 5 bases, and 11 bases had no gene match. This CDR3 reads CASSQVEPTGEETQYF. The CDR3 bases are TGTGCCAGCAGCCAAGTCGAACCGACAGGGGAAGAGACCCAGTACTTC.

V is TRBV7-9 and J is TRBJ2-3; the D is unclear. The germline CDR1 and CDR2 sequences are SEHNR and FQNEAQ (reference sequence). Trimming left V 1 base short and J 2 bases short, with 7 bases between. This CDR3 is built from 14 residues. The CDR3 protein is CASSLGAPTDTQYF. The DNA for the CDR3 is TGTGCCAGCAGCTTAGGGGCCCCCACAGATACGCAGTATTTT.

The V and J genes are TRBV15 and TRBJ2-7; 7 bases line up with TRBD1. Trimming at V came to 1 base and at J to 5 bases, leaving 8 bases not matched to a gene. This CDR3 has 15 amino acids. Germline V lookup: CDR1 LNHNV, CDR2 YYDKDF (reference sequence). The CDR3 DNA follows: TGTGCCACCAGCAGAGGGTGGCAGGGGGATAACGAGCAGTACTTC. Its protein is CATSRGWQGDNEQYF.

The genes are TRBV28 and TRBJ2-3, with a weak D call TRBD1 (6 bases). Trimming shortened V by 6 bases and J by 6 bases, and 25 bases separated the two germline ends. This CDR3 region has 17 residues. Germline-derived CDR1 and CDR2 are MDHEN and SYDVKM. The CDR3 loop reads CASRPHTGPPKEDTQYF. The CDR3 bases are TGTGCCAGCAGACCACATACAGGGCCTCCCAAGGAGGATACGCAGTATTTT.

The chain has TRBV4-2 and TRBJ1-5, with D possibly matching TRBD1 (6 bases). The germline CDR1 and CDR2 sequences are LGHNA and YNFKEQ. Trimming removed 0 bases at V and 7 bases at J, with 16 bases between. This CDR3 region has 16 residues. CDR3 region: CASSQDSGGGGQPQHF. The CDR3 nucleotides are TGTGCCAGCAGCCAAGATTCTGGAGGGGGGGGACAGCCCCAGCATTTT.

The chain is built from TRBV2 and TRBJ2-7; perhaps TRBD1 as D (5 bases). Per the germline V gene, CDR1 is SNHLY and CDR2 is FYNNEI. V was pared by 6 bases and J by 0 bases, with 21 bases between. The CDR3 sequence is 17 residues long. The DNA of the CDR3 is TGTGCCAGCAGCGCACAGATCCCTGGGGCATTCTCCTACGAGCAGTACTTC. This gives the protein CASSAQIPGAFSYEQYF.

The V gene is TRBV9, the J gene TRBJ1-5, with 9 bases identical to TRBD1. The junction had 9 bases not matched to a gene; V was cut back by 4 bases and J by 7 bases. Germline values: CDR1 SGDLS, CDR2 YYNGEE. The CDR3 runs 15 residues. CDR3 DNA sequence: TGTGCCAGCAGCTTAGGGACAGGGAGTAACCAGCCCCAGCATTTT. As protein: CASSLGTGSNQPQHF.

The chain employs TRBV7-2 and TRBJ2-7; 11 bases line up with TRBD2. The CDR3 loop spans 19 amino acids. V shed 3 bases, J shed 2 bases, and the junction held 15 bases outside the gene matches. Germline values: CDR1 SGHTA, CDR2 FQGNSA. In nucleotides, the CDR3 is TGTGCCAGCAGCTTGTCTCGGATGGCTAGCGGGGGGCTACCCTACGAGCAGTACTTC. This sequence encodes CASSLSRMASGGLPYEQYF.